These T cell receptor beta chains were read from a single sample in a study of cytomegalovirus exposure and HLA in healthy donors. Data came from immunoSEQ multiplex PCR; TCRdb stores just in-frame clones and leaves some out. Among 100,000 or so clones listed, roughly four fifths were seen once. The source material was PBMCs. All receptors derive from a man aged 50 to 59 in good health and CMV-seronegative. CDR3s include the opening cysteine and the closing phenylalanine or tryptophan. Fields, in order: clone size, J gene, D gene, V gene, CDR3 DNA, CDR3 protein. The D gene is left open where the match is weak. Rows may omit the clone size; those that give it use once, few, many or a size class.

>-|TRBJ1-2|TRBD1|TRBV15
TGTGCCACCAGCAGAGATGAGGACAGGGGTGATGGCTACACCTTC
CATSRDEDRGDGYTF
>-|TRBJ1-6|-|TRBV18
TGTGCCAGCTCACCACAAGGAGGCGGTAATTCACCCCTCCACTTT
CASSPQGGGNSPLHF
>-|TRBJ2-7|-|TRBV14
TGTGCCAGCAGCCAAGGTCAGCAGGGCTCGGTAGAGCAGTACTTC
CASSQGQQGSVEQYF
>-|TRBJ1-5|-|TRBV27
TGTGCCAGCAGGAGGGCCGGAGGCAATCAGCCCCAGCATTTT
CASRRAGGNQPQHF
>-|TRBJ2-5|TRBD1|TRBV6-1
TGTGCCAGCAGAATAAAATCAGGGGGCCAAGAGACCCAGTACTTC
CASRIKSGGQETQYF
>-|TRBJ2-7|-|TRBV25-1
TGTGCCAGCAGTGAATATATGGTCGGGAGCAGGGAGCAGTACTTC
CASSEYMVGSREQYF
>-|TRBJ2-7|-|TRBV7-9
TGTGCCAGCAGCTTAGCGGGGACAAGGGACGAGCAGTACTTC
CASSLAGTRDEQYF
>-|TRBJ2-7|TRBD2|TRBV4-1
TGCGCCAGCAGCCAAGGTTCTAGGACTAGCGGATTATGGCGCTACGAGCAGTACTTC
CASSQGSRTSGLWRYEQYF
>-|TRBJ2-5|TRBD2|TRBV7-8
TGTGCCAGCAGCTCCACTAGCGGGTTTCAAGAGACCCAGTACTTC
CASSSTSGFQETQYF
>-|TRBJ2-2|-|TRBV4-2
TGTGCCAGCAGCCAAGAGCGGGACCAGGTCGGGGAGCTGTTTTTT
CASSQERDQVGELFF
>-|TRBJ2-3|TRBD1|TRBV5-1
TGCGCCAGCAGCACAGGACAGGGGATAGGCCCTAGCACAGATACGCAGTATTTT
CASSTGQGIGPSTDTQYF
>-|TRBJ2-6|-|TRBV5-1
TGCGCCAGCAGCTTGGGGTGGGCCTCTGGGGCCAACGTCCTGACTTTC
CASSLGWASGANVLTF
>-|TRBJ1-5|-|TRBV4-1
TGCGCCAGCAGCCTCTCCCGGGGGGGGAGCAATCAGCCCCAGCATTTT
CASSLSRGGSNQPQHF
>-|TRBJ2-5|TRBD2|TRBV7-3
TGTGCCAGCAGCTTAGCGGGGGGACAAGAGACCCAGTACTTC
CASSLAGGQETQYF
>-|TRBJ2-3|TRBD2|TRBV11-2
TGTGCCAGCAGCTCGGGGCAACTAGCGGGACATAGCACAGATACGCAGTATTTT
CASSSGQLAGHSTDTQYF
>-|TRBJ2-1|-|TRBV7-2
TGTGCCAGCAGCTTCACCTACAATGAGCAGTTCTTC
CASSFTYNEQFF
>-|TRBJ2-3|-|TRBV5-8
TGTGCCAGCAGGCGCACGGGCACAGATACGCAGTATTTT
CASRRTGTDTQYF
>-|TRBJ2-3|TRBD1|TRBV5-1
TGCGCCAGCAGGATAGGACAGGCCACAGATACGCAGTATTTT
CASRIGQATDTQYF
>-|TRBJ1-4|-|TRBV6-6
TGTGCCAGCAGAAGAGGGATTAATGAAAAACTGTTTTTT
CASRRGINEKLFF
>-|TRBJ2-3|-|TRBV7-8
TGTGCCAGCAGCTTCGGGACTCCTTCAAGCGATACGCAGTATTTT
CASSFGTPSSDTQYF
>-|TRBJ1-4|-|TRBV5-1
TGCGCCAGCACGGCGGGGGGATTAGACGAAAAACTGTTTTTT
CASTAGGLDEKLFF
>once|TRBJ2-7|-|TRBV11-2
TGTGCCAGCAGCTTGGACTTTTCCTACGAGCAGTACTTC
CASSLDFSYEQYF
>-|TRBJ2-1|-|TRBV6-1
TGTGCCAGCAGGAGGGACATTTACAATGAGCAGTTCTTC
CASRRDIYNEQFF
>-|TRBJ1-5|-|TRBV7-9
TGTGCCAGCAGTCGTGACAGTTACACCTATAGCAATCAGCCCCAGCATTTT
CASSRDSYTYSNQPQHF
>-|TRBJ2-7|-|TRBV18
TGTGCCAGCTCACAACAGGGTTACGAGCAGTACTTC
CASSQQGYEQYF
>-|TRBJ1-1|-|TRBV5-8
TGTGCCAGCAGCTTGGAGGAGGGTGGGAACACTGAAGCTTTCTTT
CASSLEEGGNTEAFF
>-|TRBJ2-6|-|TRBV7-2
TGTGCCAGCAGCTTAGGAATCGCGGCGGCCAACGTCCTGACTTTC
CASSLGIAAANVLTF
>-|TRBJ2-4|-|TRBV4-3
TGCGCCAGCAGCCAAGAGGGCACAGGAGCCAAAAACATTCAGTACTTC
CASSQEGTGAKNIQYF
>-|TRBJ2-3|-|TRBV5-1
TGCGCCAGCAGCTTGGAGGCTAGCAGTCAAATTGGAGATACGCAGTATTTT
CASSLEASSQIGDTQYF
>once|TRBJ2-4|TRBD1|TRBV28
TGTGCCAGCAGTCCCGCCCCTCGACAGGGAAACATTCAGTACTTC
CASSPAPRQGNIQYF
>-|TRBJ2-6|-|TRBV14
TGTGCCAGCAGCCCTAACAGGGTTGGGGCCAACGTCCTGACTTTC
CASSPNRVGANVLTF
>-|TRBJ1-1|TRBD1|TRBV28
TGTGCCAGCAGTTTTGGGGACAGAAACACTGAAGCTTTCTTT
CASSFGDRNTEAFF
>-|TRBJ1-2|TRBD1|TRBV25-1
TGTGCCAGCAGGGGGCAGGGGGAAAGAAACTATGGCTACACCTTC
CASRGQGERNYGYTF
>-|TRBJ2-7|TRBD2|TRBV5-1
TGCGCCAGCAGCCATTCTAGCGGCTCCTACGAGCAGTACTTC
CASSHSSGSYEQYF
>-|TRBJ1-5|-|TRBV29-1
TGCAGCGTTGCCGACAGATTTGATCAGCCCCAGCATTTT
CSVADRFDQPQHF
>-|TRBJ2-2|-|TRBV7-9
TGTGCCAGCTCCGAGAAGAACACCGGGGAGCTGTTTTTT
CASSEKNTGELFF
>once|TRBJ2-1|-|TRBV2
TGTGCCAGCAATGACTGGACAGCCTACAATGAGCAGTTCTTC
CASNDWTAYNEQFF
>-|TRBJ1-3|-|TRBV7-9
TGTGCCAGCAGCTGGTATACTTCCTCTGGAAACACCATATATTTT
CASSWYTSSGNTIYF
>-|TRBJ2-2|-|TRBV19
TGTGCCAGTTCTCGCATTCCCGGGAGTAACACCGGGGAGCTGTTTTTT
CASSRIPGSNTGELFF
>-|TRBJ2-7|-|TRBV6-1
TGTGCCAGCAGTGGACAGTCTTTTTCCTACGAGCAGTACTTC
CASSGQSFSYEQYF
>once|TRBJ2-3|-|TRBV18
TGTGCCAGCTCACCTTCGACAGTGGGAAACACAGATACGCAGTATTTT
CASSPSTVGNTDTQYF
>few|TRBJ2-7|TRBD1|TRBV4-1
TGCGCCAGCAGCCAAGTACCCAGGGGGGAGCAGTACTTC
CASSQVPRGEQYF
>-|TRBJ2-6|-|TRBV11-3
TGTGCCAGCAACCCCCTGGACAGGTGGGGGGCGGGGGCCAACGTCCTGACTTTC
CASNPLDRWGAGANVLTF
>-|TRBJ2-7|TRBD2|TRBV4-1
TGCGCCAGCAGCCGACAACTAGCGGGAGGTCCCTACGAGCAGTACTTC
CASSRQLAGGPYEQYF
>-|TRBJ2-1|-|TRBV6-1
TGTGCCAGCAGTTCGGTCAGGACTCACAATAGTGAGCAGTTCTTC
CASSSVRTHNSEQFF
>-|TRBJ2-7|-|TRBV28
TGTGCCAGCAGTTTAAGTGAGGGCGGATCCTACGAGCAGTACTTC
CASSLSEGGSYEQYF